Sequencing of this T cell receptor beta chain was carried out in a study of identical twins. V dropped 7 bases and J dropped 1 base, with 10 bases sitting between them. This CDR3 is 13 amino acids long. Only a few counts were recorded for this clonotype. TCRdb fed the 5' RACE reads into MiXCR, producing one record per CDR3 protein. The sample lists hundreds of thousands of distinct CDR3 sequences, roughly 20% occurring once. The same specimen was also included in a second study, on T cells expressing NK-cell markers. That paper notes: Serological testing identified seven of the eight sequenced donors as HCMV-seropositive and one as seronegative. Several experiments employed an anti-gamma-delta TCR antibody to confine sorting to alpha-beta TCR T cells. In a few donors, dominant clonotypes made up about 25-60.1% of CD3+CD56-NKG2C+ cells.

The chain employs TRBV12-3 or TRBV12-4 and TRBJ1-1, with D possibly TRBD1 on 6 matching bases. This receptor was obtained from a young woman in good health. Input material: PBMCs. This CDR3 is CASTDRPNTEAFF. CDR3 in DNA: TGTGCCAGCACGGACAGACCGAACACTGAAGCTTTCTTT.